The 15 T cell receptor beta chains below come from one sample, sequenced in a study of graft-versus-host responses after intestinal transplantation. Sequencing used immunoSEQ multiplex PCR; TCRdb keeps in-frame clones, though not all of them. This sample has approximately 58,000 clones, with approximately 90% found just once. Specimen: PBMCs, collected 26 days after transplant. The source is a human patient who received an intestinal transplant, so some T cells may come from the graft donor.

This clone was seen only a few times. The gene calls are TRBV6-4 and TRBJ1-5, with 12 bases matching TRBD1. The CDR3 consists of 18 residues. CDR1 is MRHNA, CDR2 SNTAGT, per germline. Trimming took 0 bases from V and 5 from J; bases not matched to a gene: 8. The CDR3 DNA follows: TGTGCCAGCAGTGACTCGATATTGGGACAGGGGGCCGATCAGCCCCAGCATTTT. It specifies CASSDSILGQGADQPQHF.

The rearrangement uses TRBV2 and TRBJ2-3, with a tentative D call TRBD2 (6 bases). V dropped 2 bases and J dropped 2 bases, with 11 bases sitting between them. Germline CDR1 is SNHLY and CDR2 is FYNNEI. This CDR3 is 15 amino acids long. The CDR3 is CASSEFGRNTDTQYF. In DNA, the CDR3 is TGTGCCAGCAGTGAATTCGGGAGAAACACAGATACGCAGTATTTT.

The J gene is TRBJ1-5, the V gene TRBV2, with TRBD1 identical over 7 bases. Germline values: CDR1 SNHLY, CDR2 FYNNEI. The CDR3 consists of 13 residues. The V gene end was trimmed by 2 bases and the J gene end by 8 bases; junction bases not matched to a gene: 3. The CDR3 spells CASSESGTEPQHF. In DNA form, the CDR3 reads TGTGCCAGCAGTGAATCGGGGACAGAGCCCCAGCATTTT.

The gene calls are TRBV28 and TRBJ1-2; the match to TRBD1 covers 9 bases. V lost 4 bases, J lost 8 bases, and 11 bases stayed unmatched. The V gene's germline CDR1 is MDHEN and CDR2 SYDVKM. The CDR3 contains 15 residues. CDR3 sequence: CASSSGGQGSRGYTF. The CDR3 DNA reads as TGTGCCAGCAGTTCCGGGGGACAGGGATCCCGCGGCTACACCTTC.

This chain uses TRBV7-9 with TRBJ2-1; weak D call: TRBD2 (5 bases). V was pared by 1 base and J by 1 base, with 14 bases between. Germline values: CDR1 SEHNR, CDR2 FQNEAQ (reference sequence). The CDR3 totals 17 residues. CDR3 nucleotides: TGTGCCAGCAGCTTAGACCAGGCGGAGGTATCCTACAATGAGCAGTTCTTC. This gives the protein CASSLDQAEVSYNEQFF.

The chain has TRBV2 and TRBJ2-3, with no clear D. The CDR3 loop spans 11 amino acids. CDR1 and CDR2 (germline): SNHLY, FYNNEI. The germline V and J ends were trimmed by 5 bases and 9 bases, with 9 bases remaining between them. This CDR3 is CASSKLETQYF. As DNA, the CDR3 is TGTGCCAGCAGTAAGCTAGAGACGCAGTATTTT. The complete variable domain, with remaining parts taken from reference TRBV2 and TRBJ2-3, reads EPEVTQTPSHQVTQMGQEVILRCVPISNHLYFYWYRQILGQKVEFLVSFYNNEISEKSEIFDDQFSVERPDGSNFTLKIRSTKLEDSAMYFCASSKLETQYFGPGTRLTVL.

The chain links TRBV5-5 to TRBJ2-7, with D possibly matching TRBD1 (5 bases). With 4 bases removed from V and 2 bases from J, the gap between germline ends came to 13 bases. CDR3 length: 14 amino acids. CDR1 SGHKS and CDR2 YYEKEE come from the germline V gene (reference sequence). CDR3 sequence: CASSPLDSTYEQYF. CDR3 nucleotide sequence: TGTGCCAGCAGCCCCCTAGACAGCACCTACGAGCAGTACTTC.

This clone came up once. The genes are TRBV4-1 and TRBJ1-6, with a possible D match to TRBD1 (5 bases). CDR1 and CDR2 (germline): MGHRA, YSYEKL. The V and J ends lost 3 bases and 6 bases respectively, with 15 bases between them. The CDR3 has 16 amino acids. The CDR3, as DNA: TGCGCCAGCAGCCACCTAGGACACGAGATTAATTCACCCCTCCACTTT. Its translation is CASSHLGHEINSPLHF.

The chain combines TRBV7-9 with TRBJ1-2; 9 bases line up with TRBD1. The germline V gene encodes CDR1 SEHNR and CDR2 FQNEAQ (reference sequence). Unmatched junction bases numbered 5, after V lost 3 bases and J lost 3 bases. This CDR3 has 15 amino acids. The chain's CDR3 is CASSFPTGGDYGYTF. The DNA of the CDR3 is TGTGCCAGCAGCTTCCCTACAGGGGGCGACTATGGCTACACCTTC.

This chain links TRBV30 with TRBJ2-5; 7 bases agree with TRBD1. The germline V gene has CDR1 GTSNPN and CDR2 SVGIG (reference sequence). J was trimmed by 2 bases and V by 4 bases; bases with no gene match: 7. The CDR3 covers 14 residues. The CDR3 reads CAWTLWTGQETQYF. The CDR3 bases are TGTGCCTGGACCTTATGGACAGGTCAAGAGACCCAGTACTTC.

This clone appeared a single time. The gene calls are TRBV5-1 and TRBJ2-1; 10 bases are a match to TRBD2. Germline-derived CDR1 and CDR2 are SGHRS and YFSETQ. This CDR3 has 15 residues. Trimming cost V 3 bases and J 5 bases; bases outside gene matches: 5. The CDR3 nucleotides are TGCGCCAGCAGCTCTACTAGCGGGGTACACAATGAGCAGTTCTTC. Protein product: CASSSTSGVHNEQFF.

This chain connects TRBV30 to TRBJ1-2; 9 bases match TRBD1. Trimming cost V 0 bases and J 4 bases; bases outside gene matches: 18. The CDR3 is 19 amino acids. Per the germline V gene, CDR1 is GTSNPN and CDR2 is SVGIG (reference sequence). As DNA, the CDR3 is TGTGCCTGGAGTGTACCCCTCCCTCCCCGGACAGGGGACGGCTATGGCTACACCTTC. Translating gives CAWSVPLPPRTGDGYGYTF.

V and J are TRBV4-3 and TRBJ2-5; 10 positions agree with TRBD2. This CDR3 is 16 amino acids long. Germline trimming cut 0 bases from V and 5 bases from J; bases unmatched to any gene: 6. Germline lookup yields CDR1 LGHNA and CDR2 YSLEER. The CDR3 region is CASSQDDTSGEETQYF. CDR3 coding DNA: TGCGCCAGCAGCCAAGATGATACTAGCGGGGAGGAGACCCAGTACTTC.

Concerning this clone itself: This sample includes further DNA sequences coding for the same CDR3. This chain joins TRBV9 and TRBJ1-2; no definite D call. From germline, CDR1 is SGDLS and CDR2 YYNGEE. The V and J ends lost 0 bases and 2 bases respectively, with 5 bases between them. The CDR3 sequence is 13 residues long. The CDR3, as DNA: TGTGCCAGCAGCGTAGACTCGAACTATGGCTACACCTTC. Its translation: CASSVDSNYGYTF.

This clone was seen more than once but under ten times. The V call is TRBV5-4, the J call TRBJ1-1; 10 bases map to TRBD1. The CDR3 is made up of 14 amino acids. Per germline, CDR1 SGHNT and CDR2 YYREEE (reference sequence). After removal of 6 bases from V and 3 bases from J, the junction contained 5 bases not matched to a gene. In DNA form, the CDR3 reads TGTGCCAGCAACCGGGACAGGGGAGACACTGAAGCTTTCTTT. This sequence encodes CASNRDRGDTEAFF.